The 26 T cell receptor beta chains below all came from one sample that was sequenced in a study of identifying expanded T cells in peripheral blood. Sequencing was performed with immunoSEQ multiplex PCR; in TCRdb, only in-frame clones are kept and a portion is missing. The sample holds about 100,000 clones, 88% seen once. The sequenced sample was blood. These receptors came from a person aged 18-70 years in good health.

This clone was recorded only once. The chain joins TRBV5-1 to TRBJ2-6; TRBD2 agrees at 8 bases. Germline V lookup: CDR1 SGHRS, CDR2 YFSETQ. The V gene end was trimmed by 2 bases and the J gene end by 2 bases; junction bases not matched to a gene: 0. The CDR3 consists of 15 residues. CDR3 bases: TGCGCCAGCAGCTTTAGCGGGACTGGGGCCAACGTCCTGACTTTC. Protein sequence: CASSFSGTGANVLTF. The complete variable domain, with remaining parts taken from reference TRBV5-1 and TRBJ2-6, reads KAGVTQTPRYLIKTRGQQVTLSCSPISGHRSVSWYQQTPGQGLQFLFEYFSETQRNKGNFPGRFSGRQFSNSRSEMNVSTLELGDSALYLCASSFSGTGANVLTFGAGSRLTVL.

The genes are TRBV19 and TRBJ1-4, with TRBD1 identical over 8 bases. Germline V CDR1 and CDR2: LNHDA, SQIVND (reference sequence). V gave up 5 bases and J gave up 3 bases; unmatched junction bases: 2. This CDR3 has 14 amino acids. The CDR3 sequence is CASSRDRSNEKLFF. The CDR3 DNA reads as TGTGCCAGTAGTCGGGACAGGTCTAATGAAAAACTGTTTTTT.

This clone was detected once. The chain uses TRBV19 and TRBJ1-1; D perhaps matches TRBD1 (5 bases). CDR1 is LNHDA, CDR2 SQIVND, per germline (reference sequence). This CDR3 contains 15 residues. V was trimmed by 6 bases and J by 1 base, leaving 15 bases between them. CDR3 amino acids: CASSRTQSGNTEAFF. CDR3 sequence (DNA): TGTGCCAGTAGCCGGACACAGAGCGGGAACACTGAAGCTTTCTTT.

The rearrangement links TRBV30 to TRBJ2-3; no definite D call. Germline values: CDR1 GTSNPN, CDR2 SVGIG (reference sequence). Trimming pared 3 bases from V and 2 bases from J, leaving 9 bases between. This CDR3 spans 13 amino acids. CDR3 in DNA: TGTGCCTGGAGGGAAGAACCCACAGATACGCAGTATTTT. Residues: CAWREEPTDTQYF.

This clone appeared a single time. This chain's CDR3 is CSVADRGTTDTQYF. The DNA of the CDR3 is TGCAGCGTTGCGGACAGGGGAACCACAGATACGCAGTATTTT. V usage is TRBV29-1 and J usage is TRBJ2-3; 9 nucleotides match TRBD1. Germline assignment: CDR1 SQVTM and CDR2 ANQGSEA. The J segment lost 2 bases and the V segment lost 4 bases, leaving 4 bases of the junction unmatched. This CDR3 is built from 14 residues.

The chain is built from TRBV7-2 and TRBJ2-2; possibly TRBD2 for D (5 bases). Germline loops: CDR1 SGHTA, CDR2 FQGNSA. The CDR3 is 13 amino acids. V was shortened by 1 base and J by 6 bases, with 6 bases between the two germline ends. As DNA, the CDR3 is TGTGCCAGCAGCTTAGTGAGGGCCGGGGAGCTGTTTTTT. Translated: CASSLVRAGELFF. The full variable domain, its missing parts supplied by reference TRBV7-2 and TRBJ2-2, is GAGVSQSPSNKVTEKGKDVELRCDPISGHTALYWYRQSLGQGLEFLIYFQGNSAPDKSGLPSDRFSAERTGGSVSTLTIQRTQQEDSAVYLCASSLVRAGELFFGEGSRLTVL.

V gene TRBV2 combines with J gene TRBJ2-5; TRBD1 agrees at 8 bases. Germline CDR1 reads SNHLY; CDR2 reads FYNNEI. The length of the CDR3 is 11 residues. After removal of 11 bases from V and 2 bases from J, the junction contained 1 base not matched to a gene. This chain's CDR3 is CAGQGQETQYF. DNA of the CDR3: TGTGCCGGACAGGGTCAAGAGACCCAGTACTTC.

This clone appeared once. DNA of the CDR3: TGTGCCAGCAGCTTGACAAGCGGGACTACAGATACGCAGTATTTT. Its translation: CASSLTSGTTDTQYF. V gene TRBV7-3 combines with J gene TRBJ2-3, with TRBD2 matching 7 bases. The CDR3 is 15 amino acids. Germline V CDR1 and CDR2: SGHTA, FQGTGA. V dropped 3 bases and J dropped 3; count of bases not matched to a gene: 6.

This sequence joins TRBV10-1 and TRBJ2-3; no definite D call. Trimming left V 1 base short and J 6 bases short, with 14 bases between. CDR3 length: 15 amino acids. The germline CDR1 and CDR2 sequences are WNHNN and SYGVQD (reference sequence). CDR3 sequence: CASSEYGTATDTQYF. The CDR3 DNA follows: TGCGCCAGCAGTGAGTATGGCACCGCAACTGATACGCAGTATTTT.

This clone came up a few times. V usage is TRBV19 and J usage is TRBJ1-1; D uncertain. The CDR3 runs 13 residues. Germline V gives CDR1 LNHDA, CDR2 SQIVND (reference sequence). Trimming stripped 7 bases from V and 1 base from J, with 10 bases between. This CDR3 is CASMGWGNTEAFF. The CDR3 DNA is TGTGCCAGTATGGGGTGGGGGAACACTGAAGCTTTCTTT.

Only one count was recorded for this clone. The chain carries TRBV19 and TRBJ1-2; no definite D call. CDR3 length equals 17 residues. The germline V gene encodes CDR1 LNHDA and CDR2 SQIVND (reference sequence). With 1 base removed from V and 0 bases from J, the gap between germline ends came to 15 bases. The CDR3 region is CASSIGRVLRSNYGYTF. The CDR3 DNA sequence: TGTGCCAGTAGTATAGGCCGGGTCCTCCGTTCTAACTATGGCTACACCTTC.

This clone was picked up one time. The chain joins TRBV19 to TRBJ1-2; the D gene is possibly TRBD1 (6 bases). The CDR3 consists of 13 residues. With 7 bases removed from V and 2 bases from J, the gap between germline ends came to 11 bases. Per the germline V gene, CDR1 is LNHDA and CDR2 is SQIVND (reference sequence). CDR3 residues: CASNRDTNYGYTF. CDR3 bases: TGTGCCAGTAATCGGGACACCAACTATGGCTACACCTTC.

CDR3 nucleotide sequence: TGTGCCAGCAGCCGGGACAGGGGTGCCAAAAACATTCAGTACTTC. Protein sequence: CASSRDRGAKNIQYF. The chain uses TRBV6-5 and TRBJ2-4; TRBD1 aligns across 10 bases. The CDR3 loop spans 15 amino acids. In germline, CDR1 is MNHEY, CDR2 SVGAGI. V shed 6 bases, J shed 1 base, and the junction held 3 bases outside the gene matches.

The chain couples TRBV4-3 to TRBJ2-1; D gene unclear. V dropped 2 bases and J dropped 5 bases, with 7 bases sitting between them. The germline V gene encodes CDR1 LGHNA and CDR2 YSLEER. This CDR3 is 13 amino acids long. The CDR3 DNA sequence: TGCGCCAGCAGCCAATTTTTGGACAATGAGCAGTTCTTC. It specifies CASSQFLDNEQFF.

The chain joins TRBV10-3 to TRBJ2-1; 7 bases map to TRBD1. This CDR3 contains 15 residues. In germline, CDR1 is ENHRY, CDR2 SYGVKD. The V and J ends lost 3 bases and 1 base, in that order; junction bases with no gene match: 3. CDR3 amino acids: CAISDGTASYNEQFF. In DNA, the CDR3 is TGTGCCATCAGTGATGGGACAGCGTCCTACAATGAGCAGTTCTTC.

The CDR3 loop reads CASSQDILIGPQETQYF. CDR3 bases: TGTGCCAGCAGCCAAGATATTCTGATAGGACCTCAAGAGACCCAGTACTTC. The chain uses TRBV14 and TRBJ2-5; D unclear. Germline CDR1 is SGHDN and CDR2 is FVKESK. V shed 0 bases and J shed 2 bases, with 16 bases lying between them. The length of the CDR3 is 17 residues.

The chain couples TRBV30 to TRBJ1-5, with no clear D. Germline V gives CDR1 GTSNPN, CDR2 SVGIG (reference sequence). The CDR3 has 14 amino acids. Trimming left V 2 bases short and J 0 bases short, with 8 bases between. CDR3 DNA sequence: TGTGCCTGGAGTAATAGCTATAGCAATCAGCCCCAGCATTTT. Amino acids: CAWSNSYSNQPQHF.

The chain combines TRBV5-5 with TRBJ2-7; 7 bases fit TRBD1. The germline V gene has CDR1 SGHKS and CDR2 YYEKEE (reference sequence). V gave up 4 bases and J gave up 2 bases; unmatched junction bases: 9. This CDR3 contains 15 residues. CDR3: CASSKGQKPTYEQYF. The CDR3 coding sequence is TGTGCCAGCAGCAAGGGACAGAAACCTACCTACGAGCAGTACTTC.

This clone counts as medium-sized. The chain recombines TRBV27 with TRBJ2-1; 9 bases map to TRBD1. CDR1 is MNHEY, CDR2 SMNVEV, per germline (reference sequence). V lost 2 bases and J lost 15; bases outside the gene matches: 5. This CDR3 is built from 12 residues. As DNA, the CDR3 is TGTGCCAGCAGTTTACGCGGACAGGGGTGGTTCTTC. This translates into CASSLRGQGWFF.

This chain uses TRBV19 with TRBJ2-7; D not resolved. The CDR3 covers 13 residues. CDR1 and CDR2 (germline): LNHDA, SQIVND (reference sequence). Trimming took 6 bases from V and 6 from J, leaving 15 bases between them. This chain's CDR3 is CASSTPPGGEQYF. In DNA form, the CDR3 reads TGTGCCAGTAGCACGCCCCCTGGCGGCGAGCAGTACTTC.

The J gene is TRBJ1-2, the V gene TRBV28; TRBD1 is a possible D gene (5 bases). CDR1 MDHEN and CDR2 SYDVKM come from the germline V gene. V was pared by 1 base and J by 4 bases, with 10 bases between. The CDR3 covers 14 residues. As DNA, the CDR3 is TGTGCCAGCAGTTTATCGGGGCAGGGCTATGGCTACACCTTC. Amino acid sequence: CASSLSGQGYGYTF.

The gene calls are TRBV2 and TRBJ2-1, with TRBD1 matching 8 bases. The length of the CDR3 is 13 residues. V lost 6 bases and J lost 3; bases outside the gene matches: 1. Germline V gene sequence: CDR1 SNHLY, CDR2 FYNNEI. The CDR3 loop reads CASSGQGYNEQFF. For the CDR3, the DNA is TGTGCCAGCAGCGGACAGGGCTACAATGAGCAGTTCTTC.

CDR3 coding DNA: TGTGCCAGCTCACCACGACAGGGGACCAGGGGCTACGAGCAGTACTTC. Translating gives CASSPRQGTRGYEQYF. The chain employs TRBV18 and TRBJ2-7; 8 positions agree with TRBD1. CDR3 length equals 16 residues. Trimming at V came to 1 base and at J to 3 bases, leaving 8 bases not matched to a gene. The germline CDR1 and CDR2 sequences are KGHSH and LQKENI.

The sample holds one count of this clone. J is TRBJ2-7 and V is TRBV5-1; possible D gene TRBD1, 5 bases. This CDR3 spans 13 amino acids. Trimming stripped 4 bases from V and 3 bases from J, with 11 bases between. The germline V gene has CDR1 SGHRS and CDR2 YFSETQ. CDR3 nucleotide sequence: TGCGCCAGCAGCGTGGACACCAACTACGAGCAGTACTTC. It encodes CASSVDTNYEQYF.

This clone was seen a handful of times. In DNA, the CDR3 is TGTGCCAGCAGCGTCCTAGAGGGAGGTTTCGGGGGGCCCTACAATGAGCAGTTCTTC. This translates into CASSVLEGGFGGPYNEQFF. The V call is TRBV9, the J call TRBJ2-1; the D gene is possibly TRBD2 (7 bases). The CDR3 is 19 amino acids. V was trimmed by 2 bases and J by 2 bases, leaving 23 bases between them. CDR1 and CDR2 (germline): SGDLS, YYNGEE.

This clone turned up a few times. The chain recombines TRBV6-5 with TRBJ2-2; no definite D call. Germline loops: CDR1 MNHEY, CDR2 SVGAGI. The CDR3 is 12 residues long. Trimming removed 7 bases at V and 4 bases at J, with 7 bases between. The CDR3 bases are TGTGCCAGCAAATGGGGCACCGGGGAGCTGTTTTTT. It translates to CASKWGTGELFF.